This TCR beta chain was recorded in a study of blood T cell repertoires in COVID-19. Study overall: The analysed material was cDNA or gDNA that came from T cells, B-cell-depleted T cells, or PBMCs.

This CDR3 has 17 residues. Germline V gene sequence: CDR1 MNHEY, CDR2 SVGEGT. The V and J ends lost 0 bases and 3 bases, in that order; junction bases with no gene match: 11. This clone was counted a single time. In the original analysis: Nucleated cell counts were estimated from reference gene primer amplification. Some clones are missing from TCRdb's copy, which holds only in-frame ones; the method was immunoSEQ multiplex PCR. V and J calls and clone size are given by that table; D and trimming were obtained from the DNA. This table holds fewer than 40,000 clones, 80% found once. The material sequenced was peripheral blood. The chain has TRBV6-2 or TRBV6-3 and TRBJ2-7; 7 bases line up with TRBD2. The sequence came from a man older than 75 with active or convalescent COVID-19. In DNA form, the CDR3 reads TGTGCCAGCAGTTACTCGAAGATCGGTGGGAGGGTCTACGAGCAGTACTTC. Residues: CASSYSKIGGRVYEQYF.